This TCR beta chain was sequenced for a study of shared clonotypes between healthy human individuals. Study-level information: Three plates each covered CD4 naive and memory; CD8 naive two, CD8 memory one.

The CDR3 runs to 13 residues. V lost 5 bases and J lost 2, with 10 bases in between. From germline, CDR1 is SGHAT and CDR2 FQNNGV. Concerning this clone: As yet, its antigen is unknown.

Only CD45RO-negative cells positively selected for CCR7 counted as naive CD8 cells, so terminally differentiated effector memory CD45RA+ cells were excluded. At a deep level, the assay was run. Profiling relied on immunoSEQ multiplex PCR, and the TCRdb table lists in-frame clones only, not all of them. The profile shows about 1,800,000 clones, just under 95% of them singletons. Study-wide results and limits: Clonotypes not shared had lower generation probabilities than those common to all four donors. Despite large depth, rarefaction showed incomplete sorted-subset sequencing.

Sequencing was performed on naive CD8+ T cells sorted from blood. This TCR was sampled from a man aged 18 to 35 in good health. The rearrangement links TRBV11-2 to TRBJ2-7; D is uncertain. CDR3 coding DNA: TGTGCCAGCAGCCAGGAGCCAACCTACGAGCAGTACTTC. It codes for CASSQEPTYEQYF.